This T cell receptor beta chain comes out of a study of blood T cell repertoires in COVID-19. This clone occurred once. Repertoires were generated with immunoSEQ multiplex PCR, while TCRdb's copy carries only in-frame clones and drops some. This table holds a few hundred thousand clones, around nine tenths found once. The CDR3 runs to 15 residues. Germline-derived CDR1 and CDR2 are MNHEY and SVGEGT. V was trimmed by 2 bases and J by 1 base, leaving 11 bases between them. Sequenced: PBMCs or T cells enriched from blood (not recorded which). The sequence was obtained from a woman aged 40-49 years who had recovered from COVID-19. This sequence joins TRBV6-2 or TRBV6-3 and TRBJ1-1; D gene uncertain. CDR3 amino acids: CASSYPVGRNTEAFF. CDR3 nucleotide sequence: TGTGCCAGCAGTTACCCGGTGGGGAGGAACACTGAAGCTTTCTTT.